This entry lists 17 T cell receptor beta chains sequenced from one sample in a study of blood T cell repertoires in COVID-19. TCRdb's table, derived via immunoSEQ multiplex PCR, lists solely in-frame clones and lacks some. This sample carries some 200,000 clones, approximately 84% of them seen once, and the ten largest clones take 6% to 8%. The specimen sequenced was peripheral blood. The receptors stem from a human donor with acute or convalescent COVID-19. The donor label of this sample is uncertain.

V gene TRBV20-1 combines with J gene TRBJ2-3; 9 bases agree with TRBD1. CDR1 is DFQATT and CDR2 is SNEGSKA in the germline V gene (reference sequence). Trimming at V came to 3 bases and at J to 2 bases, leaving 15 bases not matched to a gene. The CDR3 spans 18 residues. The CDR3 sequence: CSASFPQGAEFATDTQYF. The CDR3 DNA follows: TGCAGTGCTAGTTTCCCACAGGGGGCCGAATTTGCCACAGATACGCAGTATTTT.

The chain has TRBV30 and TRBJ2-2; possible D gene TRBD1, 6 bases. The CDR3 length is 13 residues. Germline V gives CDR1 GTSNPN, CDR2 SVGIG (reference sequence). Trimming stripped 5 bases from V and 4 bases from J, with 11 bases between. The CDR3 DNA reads TGTGCCTGGTGGCCAGGGGCCACCGGGGAGCTGTTTTTT. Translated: CAWWPGATGELFF.

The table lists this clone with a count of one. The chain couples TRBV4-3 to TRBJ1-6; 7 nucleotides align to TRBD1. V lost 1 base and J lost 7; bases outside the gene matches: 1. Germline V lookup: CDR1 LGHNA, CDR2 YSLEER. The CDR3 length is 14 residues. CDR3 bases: TGCGCCAGCAGCCAAGCACAGGGGAATTCACCCCTCCACTTT. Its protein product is CASSQAQGNSPLHF.

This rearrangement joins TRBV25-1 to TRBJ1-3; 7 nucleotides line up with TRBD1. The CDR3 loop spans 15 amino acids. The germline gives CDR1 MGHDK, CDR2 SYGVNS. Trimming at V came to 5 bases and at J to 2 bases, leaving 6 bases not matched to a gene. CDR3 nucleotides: TGTGCCAGCAGTCCACGGGACAGAGCTGGAAACACCATATATTTT. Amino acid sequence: CASSPRDRAGNTIYF.

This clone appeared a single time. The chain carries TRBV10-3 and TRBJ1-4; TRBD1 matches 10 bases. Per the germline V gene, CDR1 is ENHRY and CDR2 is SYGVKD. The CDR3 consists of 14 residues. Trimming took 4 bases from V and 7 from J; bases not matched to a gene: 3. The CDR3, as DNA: TGTGCCATCAGTGGACAGGGGGCCGGTGAAAAACTGTTTTTT. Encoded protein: CAISGQGAGEKLFF.

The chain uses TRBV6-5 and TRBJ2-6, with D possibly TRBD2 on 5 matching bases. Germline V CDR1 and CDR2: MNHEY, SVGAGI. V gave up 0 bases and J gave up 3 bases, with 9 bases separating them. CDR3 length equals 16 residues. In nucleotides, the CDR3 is TGTGCCAGCAGTTACTCTTGGAGGATTGGGGCCAACGTCCTGACTTTC. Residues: CASSYSWRIGANVLTF.

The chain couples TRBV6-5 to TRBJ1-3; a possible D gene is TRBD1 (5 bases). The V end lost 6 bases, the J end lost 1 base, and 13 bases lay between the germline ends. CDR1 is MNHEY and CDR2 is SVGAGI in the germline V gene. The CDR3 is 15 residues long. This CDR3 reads CASSRTGGSGNTIYF. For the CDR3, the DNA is TGTGCCAGCAGCCGAACAGGAGGGTCTGGAAACACCATATATTTT.

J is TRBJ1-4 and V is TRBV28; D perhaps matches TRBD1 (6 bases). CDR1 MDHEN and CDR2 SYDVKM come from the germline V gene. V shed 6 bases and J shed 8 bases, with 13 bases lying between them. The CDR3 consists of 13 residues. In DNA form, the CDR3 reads TGTGCCAGCAGCGTAGGGGGACGAGAAAAACTGTTTTTT. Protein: CASSVGGREKLFF.

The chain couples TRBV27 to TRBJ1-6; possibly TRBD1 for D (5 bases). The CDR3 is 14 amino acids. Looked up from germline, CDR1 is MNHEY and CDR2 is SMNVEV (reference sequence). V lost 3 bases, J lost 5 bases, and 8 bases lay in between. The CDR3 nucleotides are TGTGCCAGCAGTTTCACAGGAAATAATTCACCCCTCCACTTT. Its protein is CASSFTGNNSPLHF.

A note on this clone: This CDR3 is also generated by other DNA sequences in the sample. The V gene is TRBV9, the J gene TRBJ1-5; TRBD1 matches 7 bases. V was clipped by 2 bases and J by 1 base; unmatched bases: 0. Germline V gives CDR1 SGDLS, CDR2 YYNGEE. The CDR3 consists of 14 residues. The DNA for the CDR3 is TGTGCCAGCAGCGTGGGACAGAGCAATCAGCCCCAGCATTTT. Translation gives CASSVGQSNQPQHF.

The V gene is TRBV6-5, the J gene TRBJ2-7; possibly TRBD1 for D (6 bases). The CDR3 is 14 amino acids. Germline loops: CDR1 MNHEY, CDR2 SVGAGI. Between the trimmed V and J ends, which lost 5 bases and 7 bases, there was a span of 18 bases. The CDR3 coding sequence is TGTGCCAGCAGTATCCGGGACACGTCTGGGGAGCAGTACTTC. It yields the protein CASSIRDTSGEQYF.

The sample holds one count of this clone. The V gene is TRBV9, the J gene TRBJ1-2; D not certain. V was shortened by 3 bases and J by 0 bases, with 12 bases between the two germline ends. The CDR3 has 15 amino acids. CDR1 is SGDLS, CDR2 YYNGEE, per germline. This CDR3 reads CASSAPAVTNYGYTF. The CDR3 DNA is TGTGCCAGCAGCGCCCCGGCGGTAACTAACTATGGCTACACCTTC.

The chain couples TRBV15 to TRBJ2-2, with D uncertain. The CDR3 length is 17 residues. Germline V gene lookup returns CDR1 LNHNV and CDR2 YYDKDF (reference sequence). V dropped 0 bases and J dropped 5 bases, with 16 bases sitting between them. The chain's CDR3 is CATSRDVPDSITGELFF. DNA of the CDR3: TGTGCCACCAGCAGAGATGTACCCGACTCTATTACCGGGGAGCTGTTTTTT.

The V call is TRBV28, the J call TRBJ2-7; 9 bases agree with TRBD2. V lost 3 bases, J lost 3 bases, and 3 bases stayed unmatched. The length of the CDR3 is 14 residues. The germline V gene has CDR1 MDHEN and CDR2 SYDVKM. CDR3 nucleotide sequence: TGTGCCAGCAGTTTGGCGGGAGGGAACTACGAGCAGTACTTC. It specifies CASSLAGGNYEQYF.

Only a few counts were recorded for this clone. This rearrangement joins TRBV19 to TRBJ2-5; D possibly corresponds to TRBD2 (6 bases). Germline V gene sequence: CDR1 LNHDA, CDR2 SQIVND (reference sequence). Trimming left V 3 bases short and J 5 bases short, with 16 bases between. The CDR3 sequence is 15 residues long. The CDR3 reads CASSMSGSRTETQYF. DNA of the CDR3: TGTGCCAGTAGTATGTCCGGGAGCCGAACTGAGACCCAGTACTTC.

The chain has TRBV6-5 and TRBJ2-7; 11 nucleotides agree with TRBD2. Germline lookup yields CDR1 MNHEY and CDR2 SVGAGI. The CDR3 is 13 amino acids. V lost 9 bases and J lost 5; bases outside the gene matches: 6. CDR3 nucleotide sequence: TGTGCCAGTAGGTTAGCGGGAGGGAACGAGCAGTACTTC. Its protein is CASRLAGGNEQYF.

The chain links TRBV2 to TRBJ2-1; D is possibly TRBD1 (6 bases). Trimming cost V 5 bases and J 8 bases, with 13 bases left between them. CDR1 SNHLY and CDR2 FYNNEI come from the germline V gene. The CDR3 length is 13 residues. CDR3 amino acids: CASSLGHRDEQFF. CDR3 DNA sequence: TGTGCCAGCAGTCTGGGACATCGGGATGAGCAGTTCTTC.